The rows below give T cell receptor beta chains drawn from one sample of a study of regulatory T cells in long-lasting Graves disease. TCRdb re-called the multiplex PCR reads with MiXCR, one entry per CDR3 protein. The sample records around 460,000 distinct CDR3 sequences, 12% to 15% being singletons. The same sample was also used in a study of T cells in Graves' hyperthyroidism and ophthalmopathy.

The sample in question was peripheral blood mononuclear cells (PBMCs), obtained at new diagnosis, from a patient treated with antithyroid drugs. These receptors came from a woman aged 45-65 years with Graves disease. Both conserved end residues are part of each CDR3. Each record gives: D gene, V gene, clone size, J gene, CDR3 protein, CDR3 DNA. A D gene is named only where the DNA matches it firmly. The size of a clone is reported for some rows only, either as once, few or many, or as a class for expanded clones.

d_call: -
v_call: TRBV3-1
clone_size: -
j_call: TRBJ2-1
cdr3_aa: CASSQVQSTFDEQFF
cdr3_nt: TGTGCCAGCAGCCAAGTACAGAGTACTTTCGATGAGCAGTTCTTC

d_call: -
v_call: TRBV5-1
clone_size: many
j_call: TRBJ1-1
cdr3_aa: CASSLVRGAHTEAFF
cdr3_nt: TGCGCCAGCAGCTTGGTTCGGGGGGCTCACACTGAAGCTTTCTTT

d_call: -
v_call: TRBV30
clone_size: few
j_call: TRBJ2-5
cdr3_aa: CAWSGRPTQETQYF
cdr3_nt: TGTGCCTGGAGCGGTCGGCCCACCCAAGAGACCCAGTACTTC

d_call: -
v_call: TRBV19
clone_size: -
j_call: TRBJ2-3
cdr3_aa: CASSKIPRTDTQYF
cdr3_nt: TGTGCCAGTAGTAAAATCCCCCGCACAGATACGCAGTATTTT

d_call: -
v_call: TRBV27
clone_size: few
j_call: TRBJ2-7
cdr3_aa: CASSDSYPYEQYF
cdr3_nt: TGTGCCAGCAGTGACAGTTACCCCTACGAGCAGTACTTC

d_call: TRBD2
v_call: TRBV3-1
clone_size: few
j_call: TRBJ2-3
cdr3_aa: CASSQDLGLAGGPFSTDTQYF
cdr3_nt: TGTGCCAGCAGCCAAGACCTGGGACTAGCGGGAGGGCCATTTAGCACAGATACGCAGTATTTT

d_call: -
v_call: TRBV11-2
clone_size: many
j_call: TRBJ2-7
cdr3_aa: CASSSIGEQYF
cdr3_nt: TGTGCCAGCAGCTCCATCGGGGAGCAGTACTTC

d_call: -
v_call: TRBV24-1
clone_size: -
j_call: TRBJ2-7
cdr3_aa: CATSEISHEQYF
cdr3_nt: TGTGCCACCTCAGAAATAAGCCACGAGCAGTACTTC

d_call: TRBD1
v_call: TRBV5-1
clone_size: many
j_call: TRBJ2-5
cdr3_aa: CASSLGQGMKTQYF
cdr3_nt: TGCGCCAGCAGCTTAGGACAGGGTATGAAGACCCAGTACTTC

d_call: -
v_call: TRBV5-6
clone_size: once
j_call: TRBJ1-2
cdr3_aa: CASSLGLGYYGYTF
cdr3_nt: TGTGCCAGCAGCTTGGGCTTGGGGTACTATGGCTACACCTTC

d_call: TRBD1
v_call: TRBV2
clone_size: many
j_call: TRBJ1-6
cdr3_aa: CASSPQGQGTSPLHF
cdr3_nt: TGTGCCAGCAGTCCCCAGGGACAGGGGACTTCACCCCTCCACTTT

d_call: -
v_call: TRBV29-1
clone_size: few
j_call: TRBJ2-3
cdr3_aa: CSVGPRFADTQYF
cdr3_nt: TGCAGCGTTGGTCCGAGATTCGCGGATACGCAGTATTTT

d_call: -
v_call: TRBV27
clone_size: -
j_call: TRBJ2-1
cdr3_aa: CASSVLGTNNEQFF
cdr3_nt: TGTGCCAGCAGCGTACTAGGGACCAACAATGAGCAGTTCTTC